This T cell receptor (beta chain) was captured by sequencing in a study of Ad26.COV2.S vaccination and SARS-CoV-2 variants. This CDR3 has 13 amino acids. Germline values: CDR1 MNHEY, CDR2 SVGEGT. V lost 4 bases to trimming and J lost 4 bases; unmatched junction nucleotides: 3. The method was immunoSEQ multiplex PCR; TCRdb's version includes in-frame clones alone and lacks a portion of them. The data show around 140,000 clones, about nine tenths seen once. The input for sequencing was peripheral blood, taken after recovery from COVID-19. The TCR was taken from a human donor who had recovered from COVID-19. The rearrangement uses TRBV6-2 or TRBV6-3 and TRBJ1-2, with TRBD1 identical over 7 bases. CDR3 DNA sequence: TGTGCCAGCAGTTTGACAGGGATCTATGGCTACACCTTC. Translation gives CASSLTGIYGYTF.